This T cell receptor (beta chain) was found in a study of shared clonotypes between healthy human individuals. Only in-frame clones appear in the TCRdb table, and some are missing; sequencing was by immunoSEQ multiplex PCR. Altogether millions of clones are present, 85% to 95% being singletons, with the ten largest covering about 0.37%. The table lists this clone with a count of one. Its target is not known. The sample holds other DNA sequences that translate to the same CDR3. With 6 bases clipped from V and 3 bases from J, the junction kept 6 bases outside the gene matches. CDR3 size: 14 residues. CDR1 is MDHEN, CDR2 SYDVKM, per germline. Study-wide findings and caveats: In contrast to clonotypes shared by all four donors, non-shared clonotypes had lower generation probabilities. There were few donors, and this limited the genetic and exposure-history diversity represented. When naive CD4 clonotypes were compared across a handful of donors, approximately 4.9% were shared.

The chain couples TRBV28 to TRBJ2-7, with 9 positions matching TRBD2. The source is a man younger than 30 in good health. Some clones in this sample may be carry-over from other donors' samples. Sample: naive CD4+ T cells from PBMCs. Noted subset: CD45RA+ positively selected. The chain's CDR3 is CASRTGTSSYEQYF. The CDR3, as DNA: TGTGCCAGCAGAACCGGGACTAGCAGCTACGAGCAGTACTTC.